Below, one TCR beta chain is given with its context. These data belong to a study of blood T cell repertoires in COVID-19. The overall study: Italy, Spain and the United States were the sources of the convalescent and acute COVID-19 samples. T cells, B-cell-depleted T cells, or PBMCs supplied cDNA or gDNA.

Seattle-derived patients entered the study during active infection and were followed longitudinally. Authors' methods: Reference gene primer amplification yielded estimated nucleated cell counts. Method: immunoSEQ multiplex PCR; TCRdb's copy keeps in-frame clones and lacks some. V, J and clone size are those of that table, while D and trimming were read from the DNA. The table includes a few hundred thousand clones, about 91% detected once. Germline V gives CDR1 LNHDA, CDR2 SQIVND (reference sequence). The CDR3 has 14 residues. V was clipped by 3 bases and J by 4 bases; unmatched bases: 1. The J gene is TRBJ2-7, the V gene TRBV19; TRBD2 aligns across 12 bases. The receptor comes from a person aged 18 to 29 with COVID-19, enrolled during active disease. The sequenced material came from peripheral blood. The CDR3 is CASSILAGGYEQYF. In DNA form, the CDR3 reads TGTGCCAGTAGTATTCTAGCGGGAGGGTACGAGCAGTACTTC.